What follows describes a single TCR beta chain. There are 18 residues in the CDR3. Germline V CDR1 and CDR2: SGHRS, YFSETQ. V shed 5 bases and J 3 bases; nucleotides not matched to a gene: 16. The source of the sample is a study of blood T cell repertoires in COVID-19. Study information: Samples taken during acute and convalescent COVID-19 were collected in the United States, Italy and Spain.

Clones were read by immunoSEQ multiplex PCR, and TCRdb kept only the in-frame ones, dropping some. Seen here are tens of thousands of clones, about 92% observed once, and the top ten hold under 0.65%. Input material: peripheral blood. The sequence was obtained from a man between 50 and 59 years old with COVID-19, enrolled during active disease. The rearrangement joins TRBV5-1 to TRBJ2-1; 8 nucleotides align to TRBD2. The CDR3 DNA sequence: TGCGCCAGCAGTCCCGGGACTAGGGCCCGGGCCTTCTACAATGAGCAGTTCTTC. The encoded protein is CASSPGTRARAFYNEQFF.